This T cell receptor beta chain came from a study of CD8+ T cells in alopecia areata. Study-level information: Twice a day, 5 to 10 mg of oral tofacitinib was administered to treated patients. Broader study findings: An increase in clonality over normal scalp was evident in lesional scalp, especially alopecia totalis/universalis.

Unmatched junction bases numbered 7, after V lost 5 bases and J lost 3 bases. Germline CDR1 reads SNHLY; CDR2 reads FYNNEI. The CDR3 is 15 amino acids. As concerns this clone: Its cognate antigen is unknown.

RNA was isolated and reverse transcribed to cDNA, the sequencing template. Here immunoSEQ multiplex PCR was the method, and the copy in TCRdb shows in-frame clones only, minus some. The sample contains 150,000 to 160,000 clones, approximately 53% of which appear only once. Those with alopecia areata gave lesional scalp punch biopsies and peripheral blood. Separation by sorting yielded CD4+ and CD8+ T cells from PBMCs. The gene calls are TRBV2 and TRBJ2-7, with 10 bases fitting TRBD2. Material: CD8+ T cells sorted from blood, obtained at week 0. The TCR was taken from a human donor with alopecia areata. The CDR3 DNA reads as TGTGCCAGCAGTCGCAGCTCTAGCGGGGGCTACGAGCAGTACTTC. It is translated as CASSRSSSGGYEQYF.